This T cell receptor beta chain was found in a study of T-cell memory formation after mild COVID-19. Study-wide context: Largely, the TCR clusters proved donor specific.

In this sample, this clonotype turned up many times. Its antigen is as yet unknown. One entry per CDR3 protein, called by TCRdb with MiXCR from the 5' RACE reads. The table has 300,000 to 400,000 distinct CDR3 sequences, 15% to 20% seen once. Study conclusions and caveats: While clones contracting from day 15 to 85 were balanced between CD4 and CD8, later expanders leaned CD4+. Most CD4+ clones that shrank were in CM and EM, while CD8+ ones turned up in EMRA. Cross-reactive memory seemingly joined, as some responding clones were found in pre-infection memory.

The length of the CDR3 is 13 residues. Germline V gene lookup returns CDR1 LGHDT and CDR2 YNNKEL (reference sequence). Trimming pared 2 bases from V and 5 bases from J, leaving 9 bases between. Sequenced material: PBMCs or a T cell subset sorted from them (not recorded which). The TCR sequence derives from a man between 18 and 35 years old who had mild COVID-19 (a few samples of this study predate the infection). Cell type and time point are not known. The chain couples TRBV3-1 to TRBJ1-1, with no clear D. CDR3 in DNA: TGTGCCAGCAGCCAATTTAGCAGAACTGAAGCTTTCTTT. It specifies CASSQFSRTEAFF.